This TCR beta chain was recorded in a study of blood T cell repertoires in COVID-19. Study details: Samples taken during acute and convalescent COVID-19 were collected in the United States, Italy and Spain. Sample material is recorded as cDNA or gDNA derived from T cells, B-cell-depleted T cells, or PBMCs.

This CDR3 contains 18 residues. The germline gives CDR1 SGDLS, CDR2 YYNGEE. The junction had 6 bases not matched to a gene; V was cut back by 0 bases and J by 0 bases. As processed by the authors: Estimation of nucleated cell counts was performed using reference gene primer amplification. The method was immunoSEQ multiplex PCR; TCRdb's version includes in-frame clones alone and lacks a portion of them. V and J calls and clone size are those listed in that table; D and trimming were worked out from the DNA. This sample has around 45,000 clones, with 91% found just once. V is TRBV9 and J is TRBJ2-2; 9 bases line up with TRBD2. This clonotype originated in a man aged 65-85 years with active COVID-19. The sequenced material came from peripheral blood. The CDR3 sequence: CASSVGLAGGSNTGELFF. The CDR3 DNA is TGTGCCAGCAGCGTAGGTTTGGCGGGAGGGTCGAACACCGGGGAGCTGTTTTTT.